Shown below are 22 T cell receptor beta chains from a single sample sequenced in a study of blood T cell repertoires in COVID-19. Profiling relied on immunoSEQ multiplex PCR, and the TCRdb table lists in-frame clones only, not all of them. The table lists roughly 150,000 clones, around four fifths of them singletons, with around 5.1% in the top ten. The sequencing input was PBMCs or T cells enriched from blood (not recorded which). These receptors all stem from a man between 65 and 80 years old who had been exposed to COVID-19.

This clone was recorded once. This chain links TRBV11-2 with TRBJ2-3, with D hard to call. The length of the CDR3 is 14 residues. CDR1 SGHAT and CDR2 FQNNGV come from the germline V gene. Trimming removed 3 bases at V and 1 base at J, with 8 bases between. CDR3 nucleotide sequence: TGTGCCAGCAGCTTTGGGCTGGGCACAGATACGCAGTATTTT. This encodes CASSFGLGTDTQYF.

The V call is TRBV6-5, the J call TRBJ1-5; 9 bases line up with TRBD1. The V gene end was trimmed by 6 bases and the J gene end by 3 bases; junction bases not matched to a gene: 6. The CDR3 runs 15 residues. Germline V CDR1 and CDR2: MNHEY, SVGAGI. CDR3 nucleotide sequence: TGTGCCAGCAGGCCGGGACAGGGAAACAATCAGCCCCAGCATTTT. Translation gives CASRPGQGNNQPQHF.

J is TRBJ1-2 and V is TRBV12-3 or TRBV12-4; D perhaps matches TRBD1 (5 bases). V was clipped by 6 bases and J by 4 bases, with 12 bases between them. The CDR3 runs 13 residues. This chain's CDR3 is CASRGTTGYGYTF. The DNA of the CDR3 is TGTGCCAGCAGGGGGACTACGGGCTATGGCTACACCTTC.

As regards this clone: At one end, the junction sequence differs from germline, possibly due to a read error. This chain uses TRBV29-1 with TRBJ2-3; D might be TRBD1 (7 bases). Germline loops: CDR1 SQVTM, CDR2 ANQGSEA. The CDR3 consists of 13 residues. The CDR3 sequence is CSVQGGSKDTQYF. The CDR3 nucleotides read TGCAGCGTTCAGGGGGGCAGCAAAGATACGCAGTATTTT.

A few counts support this clone. The chain links TRBV4-3 to TRBJ1-1; TRBD1 matches at 9 bases. The germline V gene encodes CDR1 LGHNA and CDR2 YSLEER. Trimming cost V 3 bases and J 4 bases; bases outside gene matches: 6. CDR3 length: 15 residues. The DNA of the CDR3 is TGCGCCAGCAGCCACGACCAGACAGGGGGCACTGAAGCTTTCTTT. It translates to CASSHDQTGGTEAFF.

The count of this clone is one. This chain uses TRBV7-6 with TRBJ2-2, with D unclear. Germline-derived CDR1 and CDR2 are SGHVS and FNYEAQ. The CDR3 extends over 14 amino acids. Trimming removed 5 bases at V and 6 bases at J, with 13 bases between. The chain's CDR3 is CASSTLEGAGELFF. Written as DNA, the CDR3 is TGTGCCAGCAGCACGCTGGAAGGAGCCGGGGAGCTGTTTTTT.

The chain links TRBV28 to TRBJ2-7, with D tentatively TRBD1 (5 bases). Trimming cost V 3 bases and J 2 bases, with 8 bases left between them. CDR1 and CDR2 (germline): MDHEN, SYDVKM. The CDR3 is 13 amino acids. The CDR3 reads CASSFTGAYEQYF. CDR3 DNA sequence: TGTGCCAGCAGTTTCACAGGAGCCTACGAGCAGTACTTC.

Here the CDR3 DNA reads TGTGCCAGCAGTTACTCCGACAGCTACTATGGCTACACCTTC. As protein: CASSYSDSYYGYTF. This chain connects TRBV6-5 to TRBJ1-2, with a weak D call TRBD1 (5 bases). The V gene lost 0 bases and the J gene lost 3 bases, with 8 bases spanning the gap. The germline CDR1 and CDR2 sequences are MNHEY and SVGAGI. This CDR3 has 14 amino acids.

The chain employs TRBV19 and TRBJ2-7; a weak D match, TRBD1 (5 bases). Germline assignment: CDR1 LNHDA and CDR2 SQIVND (reference sequence). The CDR3 sequence is 12 residues long. The germline V and J ends were trimmed by 8 bases and 2 bases, with 10 bases remaining between them. The DNA of the CDR3 is TGTGCCAGTGGCTCAGGGACCTACGAGCAGTACTTC. Encoded protein: CASGSGTYEQYF. The entire variable domain, with the rest obtained from reference TRBV19 and TRBJ2-7, is as follows: DGGITQSPKYLFRKEGQNVTLSCEQNLNHDAMYWYRQDPGQGLRLIYYSQIVNDFQKGDIAEGYSVSREKKESFPLTVTSAQKNPTAFYLCASGSGTYEQYFGPGTRLTVT.

The CDR3: CSVGGRVLNEQFF. The CDR3 nucleotides are TGCAGCGTTGGGGGGAGGGTACTCAATGAGCAGTTCTTC. V and J are TRBV29-1 and TRBJ2-1; 7 nucleotides line up with TRBD2. V lost 4 bases, J lost 6 bases, and 6 bases stayed unmatched. The CDR3 extends over 13 amino acids. CDR1 and CDR2 from the germline V gene are SQVTM and ANQGSEA.

J is TRBJ2-5 and V is TRBV7-2; D not resolved. Germline CDR1 and CDR2: SGHTA and FQGNSA. V lost 4 bases and J lost 5, with 17 bases in between. The CDR3 runs 15 residues. CDR3 sequence: CASSSPVRQFETQYF. As DNA, the CDR3 is TGTGCCAGCAGCTCCCCGGTTAGACAATTTGAGACCCAGTACTTC.

V is TRBV6-1 and J is TRBJ2-1; TRBD2 agrees at 14 bases. The CDR3 runs to 16 residues. The ends lost 4 bases at V and 11 bases at J; junction bases unmatched: 10. Germline values: CDR1 MNHNS, CDR2 SASEGT. The CDR3 region is CASSGAQGLAGVKQFF. The DNA for the CDR3 is TGTGCCAGCAGTGGCGCACAGGGACTAGCGGGAGTTAAGCAGTTCTTC.

The chain joins TRBV19 to TRBJ2-3, with D possibly TRBD2 on 6 matching bases. This CDR3 comprises 14 residues. Between the trimmed V and J ends, which lost 1 base and 1 base, there was a span of 6 bases. Germline loops: CDR1 LNHDA, CDR2 SQIVND (reference sequence). The chain's CDR3 is CASSIGGGTDTQYF. In DNA form, the CDR3 reads TGTGCCAGTAGTATAGGCGGGGGCACAGATACGCAGTATTTT.

This chain links TRBV19 with TRBJ2-2; no firm D call. The CDR3 consists of 13 residues. The germline CDR1 and CDR2 sequences are LNHDA and SQIVND (reference sequence). V was trimmed by 7 bases and J by 3 bases, leaving 9 bases between them. This CDR3 is CASKKEYTGELFF. DNA of the CDR3: TGTGCCAGTAAGAAGGAGTACACCGGGGAGCTGTTTTTT.

V is TRBV5-6 and J is TRBJ1-6, with D possibly matching TRBD1 (5 bases). V lost 4 bases to trimming and J lost 6 bases, with 14 bases between them. The CDR3 length is 15 residues. Germline V CDR1 and CDR2: SGHDT, YYEEEE. The CDR3 loop reads CASSLFQGTNSPLHF. The CDR3, as DNA: TGTGCCAGCAGCCTCTTCCAGGGAACTAATTCACCCCTCCACTTT.

This clone appeared a single time. This chain links TRBV6-2 or TRBV6-3 with TRBJ2-2, with 8 bases identical to TRBD2. The CDR3 spans 17 residues. Germline loops: CDR1 MNHEY, CDR2 SVGEGT. The junction had 5 bases not matched to a gene; V was cut back by 2 bases and J by 0 bases. The CDR3 region has the DNA TGTGCCAGCAGTTACGCGGGGGGCCTTGCGAACACCGGGGAGCTGTTTTTT. Its protein product is CASSYAGGLANTGELFF.

This chain uses TRBV6-2 or TRBV6-3 with TRBJ1-1; 9 bases agree with TRBD1. CDR1 is MNHEY and CDR2 is SVGEGT in the germline V gene. CDR3 length: 17 residues. V gave up 2 bases and J gave up 0 bases; unmatched junction bases: 7. CDR3: CASSYRTGALMNTEAFF. The CDR3 DNA follows: TGTGCCAGCAGTTACCGGACAGGGGCCCTTATGAACACTGAAGCTTTCTTT.

The chain uses TRBV29-1 and TRBJ2-5, with 8 bases fitting TRBD2. J gave up 1 base and V 6 bases, and 16 bases lay outside the gene matches. CDR1 is SQVTM, CDR2 ANQGSEA, per germline. This CDR3 is 17 amino acids long. The CDR3, as DNA: TGCAGCGTGTTAGATTTGGGGAGCGGGGGCCGCCAAGAGACCCAGTACTTC. This encodes CSVLDLGSGGRQETQYF.

This chain connects TRBV6-5 to TRBJ1-4, with 7 bases identical to TRBD1. CDR1 is MNHEY, CDR2 SVGAGI, per germline. V shed 6 bases, J shed 0 bases, and the junction held 4 bases outside the gene matches. The CDR3 runs to 15 residues. CDR3 residues: CASRGDRATNEKLFF. The CDR3 nucleotides read TGTGCCAGCAGGGGGGACAGAGCAACTAATGAAAAACTGTTTTTT.

The gene calls are TRBV12-3 or TRBV12-4 and TRBJ1-2, with TRBD1 matching over 8 bases. The CDR3 totals 13 residues. V was clipped by 5 bases and J by 8 bases; unmatched bases: 7. Here the CDR3 reads CASSTSGGMGYTF. CDR3 DNA sequence: TGTGCCAGCAGTACCTCAGGGGGCATGGGCTACACCTTC.

This clone was detected only a few times. The chain employs TRBV11-2 and TRBJ1-2; a weak D match, TRBD1 (5 bases). The CDR3 is 13 residues long. Looked up from germline, CDR1 is SGHAT and CDR2 is FQNNGV. The V and J ends lost 5 bases and 8 bases respectively, with 15 bases between them. The CDR3 spells CASSRRRDLGYTF. The DNA of the CDR3 is TGTGCCAGCAGCCGCCGCAGGGATTTAGGCTACACCTTC.

This chain joins TRBV28 and TRBJ2-7, with a possible D match to TRBD1 (5 bases). The V gene lost 3 bases and the J gene lost 0 bases, with 12 bases spanning the gap. The CDR3 contains 15 residues. The germline CDR1 and CDR2 sequences are MDHEN and SYDVKM. The CDR3, as DNA: TGTGCCAGCAGTTTGGGGCCAGCCAGCTCCTACGAGCAGTACTTC. Amino acids: CASSLGPASSYEQYF.